These 28 T cell receptor beta chains share one sample of origin, sequenced in a study of CD8 T cells in ankylosing spondylitis. TCRdb processed the 5' RACE reads anew with MiXCR; each CDR3 protein has one entry. The sample lists 240,000 or so distinct CDR3 sequences, approximately 12% occurring once. Source material: blood, either unsorted or a sorted T cell fraction (not recorded which). The receptors here all came from a male donor with ankylosing spondylitis or in good health (not recorded which).

This clonotype occurred many times. This chain connects TRBV7-8 to TRBJ2-1, with 8 bases aligning to TRBD2. The V and J ends lost 5 bases and 10 bases, in that order; junction bases with no gene match: 7. The CDR3 runs 13 residues. Germline V gene data show CDR1 as SGHVS and CDR2 as FQNEAQ. Here the CDR3 DNA reads TGTGCCAGCAGCCCCCGGACTAGCAGGGAGCAGTTCTTC. Its translation: CASSPRTSREQFF.

This clonotype was seen only a few times. The rearrangement links TRBV29-1 to TRBJ1-2, with TRBD1 matching over 10 bases. There are 14 residues in the CDR3. The junction had 8 bases not matched to a gene; V was cut back by 6 bases and J by 4 bases. Per the germline V gene, CDR1 is SQVTM and CDR2 is ANQGSEA. The DNA of the CDR3 is TGCAGCGTCGAGACAGGGGGCGAAGTCTATGGCTACACCTTC. This translates into CSVETGGEVYGYTF.

The V gene is TRBV5-1, the J gene TRBJ1-2; D perhaps matches TRBD1 (5 bases). Trimming cost V 2 bases and J 9 bases, with 11 bases left between them. The CDR3 spans 12 residues. The germline CDR1 and CDR2 sequences are SGHRS and YFSETQ. Written as DNA, the CDR3 is TGCGCCAGCAGCTTTCCCCGGGGCCGCTACACCTTC. Translating gives CASSFPRGRYTF.

The chain carries TRBV12-2 and TRBJ2-1; no check of the table's D call, TRBD2, against the DNA was made. TRBV12-2 is deemed a pseudogene. CDR3 length: 17 amino acids. CDR3 region: CASRLARFSGGVDEQFF. CDR3 bases: TGTGCAAGTCGCTTAGCGCGGTTTTCGGGAGGGGTAGATGAGCAGTTCTTC.

This clonotype was found a few times. The chain is built from TRBV5-4 and TRBJ2-4; maybe TRBD1 (6 bases). Germline V gene data show CDR1 as SGHNT and CDR2 as YYREEE (reference sequence). The CDR3 spans 14 residues. Trimming pared 1 base from V and 13 bases from J, leaving 18 bases between. The CDR3 here is CASSLPETGLAQYF. The CDR3 nucleotides read TGTGCCAGCAGCTTGCCGGAAACAGGGTTGGCGCAGTACTTC.

This clonotype was recorded many times. This chain joins TRBV4-2 and TRBJ2-5; 13 bases are shared with TRBD2. Germline V gene data show CDR1 as LGHNA and CDR2 as YNFKEQ. The CDR3 length is 19 residues. Trimming cost V 1 base and J 1 base; bases outside gene matches: 9. The CDR3 is CASSQGGLAGALSQETQYF. The DNA of the CDR3 is TGTGCCAGCAGCCAAGGCGGACTAGCGGGGGCCCTCTCCCAAGAGACCCAGTACTTC.

The chain is built from TRBV29-1 and TRBJ1-3; 8 bases agree with TRBD1. J gave up 2 bases and V 6 bases, and 12 bases lay outside the gene matches. CDR1 is SQVTM, CDR2 ANQGSEA, per germline. The CDR3 loop spans 16 amino acids. The CDR3 nucleotides are TGCAGCGTCTCCGGGACAGGCCGAGGCACTGGAAACACCATATATTTT. The encoded protein is CSVSGTGRGTGNTIYF.

This clonotype has at least ten counts. V and J are TRBV12-3 or TRBV12-4 and TRBJ1-5; TRBD1 might be the D (5 bases). CDR3 length: 16 residues. Trimming pared 5 bases from V and 0 bases from J, leaving 14 bases between. Here the CDR3 reads CASSEDKIHSNQPQHF. DNA of the CDR3: TGTGCCAGCAGTGAGGACAAGATCCATAGCAATCAGCCCCAGCATTTT.

This clonotype has ten or more counts. This chain links TRBV4-1 with TRBJ2-3, with 8 bases matching TRBD2. Germline loops: CDR1 MGHRA, CDR2 YSYEKL. The CDR3 totals 15 residues. With V trimmed by 2 bases and J by 1 base, 2 bases remained unmatched. CDR3 nucleotides: TGCGCCAGCAGCCAATTGACTAGCGGCACAGATACGCAGTATTTT. Protein sequence: CASSQLTSGTDTQYF.

The rearrangement joins TRBV20-1 to TRBJ1-1, with D possibly matching TRBD1 (5 bases). Germline lookup yields CDR1 DFQATT and CDR2 SNEGSKA (reference sequence). The CDR3 is 13 residues long. The CDR3 region has the DNA TGCAGGCTCAGGGAAAGGGGGAACACTGAAGCTTTCTTT. It encodes CRLRERGNTEAFF.

This clonotype was seen many times. The chain joins TRBV18 to TRBJ1-2; D is uncertain. CDR1 is KGHSH, CDR2 LQKENI, per germline. The V gene lost 5 bases and the J gene lost 0 bases, with 13 bases spanning the gap. The CDR3 contains 15 residues. In nucleotides, the CDR3 is TGTGCCAGCTCATCCCGGTCCGGAGCTAACTATGGCTACACCTTC. Protein product: CASSSRSGANYGYTF.

This clonotype was recorded only once. A single base separates this from a much larger clone, so it may be a read error. The V call is TRBV20-1, the J call TRBJ2-7; TRBD2 matches at 8 bases. Trimming took 0 bases from V and 3 from J; bases not matched to a gene: 13. Germline V gene lookup returns CDR1 DFQATT and CDR2 SNEGSKA (reference sequence). The CDR3 covers 17 residues. The DNA for the CDR3 is TGCAGTGCTAGAGATTTAAAGGGACTAGGGGGGCTCTACGAGCAGTACTTC. This gives the protein CSARDLKGLGGLYEQYF.

The chain employs TRBV15 and TRBJ2-7; D could derive from TRBD1 or TRBD2 (5 bases each). Germline loops: CDR1 LNHNV, CDR2 YYDKDF (reference sequence). This CDR3 has 15 amino acids. V was shortened by 3 bases and J by 6 bases, with 18 bases between the two germline ends. The CDR3 DNA is TGTGCCACCAGCAGCGGGACCCTAGAGGGTAGCGAGCAGTACTTC. Encoded protein: CATSSGTLEGSEQYF.

At least ten counts were recorded for this clonotype. J is TRBJ2-7 and V is TRBV20-1, with D perhaps matching TRBD2 (5 bases). V was trimmed by 6 bases and J by 0 bases, leaving 18 bases between them. CDR3 length equals 15 residues. Germline assignment: CDR1 DFQATT and CDR2 SNEGSKA (reference sequence). In DNA form, the CDR3 reads TGCAGTGCCCTCCGAGGGATTTCCTCCTCCTACGAGCAGTACTTC. Protein product: CSALRGISSSYEQYF.

This sequence joins TRBV30 and TRBJ2-6; D remains unclear. CDR3 length: 16 residues. V dropped 4 bases and J dropped 0 bases, with 13 bases sitting between them. Germline V lookup: CDR1 GTSNPN, CDR2 SVGIG (reference sequence). CDR3: CAWTDVQRSGANVLTF. DNA for the CDR3: TGTGCCTGGACAGACGTACAACGCTCTGGGGCCAACGTCCTGACTTTC.

This clonotype came up many times. The rearrangement links TRBV4-1 to TRBJ2-1; TRBD1 agrees at 8 bases. The CDR3 loop spans 14 amino acids. Germline CDR1 reads MGHRA; CDR2 reads YSYEKL. V lost 4 bases, J lost 8 bases, and 7 bases stayed unmatched. The CDR3 DNA sequence: TGCGCCAGCAGCCGTTTGGACAGGGTGGATGAGCAGTTCTTC. Encoded protein: CASSRLDRVDEQFF.

Many counts were recorded for this clonotype. The chain joins TRBV15 to TRBJ2-7, with D tentatively TRBD2 (7 bases). Germline lookup yields CDR1 LNHNV and CDR2 YYDKDF (reference sequence). Trimming left V 0 bases short and J 3 bases short, with 12 bases between. CDR3 length: 15 amino acids. Here the CDR3 DNA reads TGTGCCACCAGCAGAGATTTAGGGGGGGGCTACGAGCAGTACTTC. It codes for CATSRDLGGGYEQYF.

Of note for this clonotype: This may come from a read error, since a much larger clone is one base off. This sequence joins TRBV25-1 and TRBJ2-1; 9 bases match TRBD1. The CDR3 totals 15 residues. CDR1 is MGHDK, CDR2 SYGVNS, per germline. V lost 3 bases to trimming and J lost 6 bases; unmatched junction nucleotides: 6. In DNA, the CDR3 is TGTGCCAGCAGTGACCGGGACAGGGCGAGCAATGAGCAGTTCTTC. Its protein product is CASSDRDRASNEQFF.

There are many counts of this clonotype. The V gene is TRBV12-3 or TRBV12-4, the J gene TRBJ2-2; no reliable D call. This CDR3 is built from 13 residues. V gave up 5 bases and J gave up 2 bases, with 6 bases separating them. The CDR3 is CASSRANTGELFF. As DNA, the CDR3 is TGTGCCAGCAGTAGAGCCAACACCGGGGAGCTGTTTTTT.

This rearrangement joins TRBV5-1 to TRBJ2-5, with 10 bases identical to TRBD1. From germline, CDR1 is SGHRS and CDR2 YFSETQ. After removal of 4 bases from V and 5 bases from J, the junction contained 8 bases not matched to a gene. There are 15 residues in the CDR3. In DNA form, the CDR3 reads TGCGCCAGCAGCGGGGGGACAGGGGAAATGGAGACCCAGTACTTC. Amino acids: CASSGGTGEMETQYF.

There are a few counts of this clonotype. The J gene is TRBJ2-7, the V gene TRBV7-9; 11 bases fit TRBD2. Germline V lookup: CDR1 SEHNR, CDR2 FQNEAQ (reference sequence). V lost 6 bases, J lost 3 bases, and 4 bases stayed unmatched. CDR3 length: 14 residues. CDR3 sequence (DNA): TGTGCCAGCAGACCCGGGACTAGCGGCTACGAGCAGTACTTC. As protein: CASRPGTSGYEQYF.

This clonotype came up many times. CDR3 sequence: CASSDSPTGRQETQYF. Here the CDR3 DNA reads TGTGCCAGCAGTGATAGCCCCACAGGGCGCCAAGAGACCCAGTACTTC. The chain links TRBV25-1 to TRBJ2-5, with D possibly matching TRBD1 (6 bases). The V gene lost 3 bases and the J gene lost 1 base, with 15 bases spanning the gap. This CDR3 has 16 residues. The germline CDR1 and CDR2 sequences are MGHDK and SYGVNS.

There are many counts of this clonotype. The rearrangement joins TRBV5-5 to TRBJ1-3; TRBD1 is a possible D gene (5 bases). CDR3 size: 16 residues. CDR1 is SGHKS and CDR2 is YYEKEE in the germline V gene (reference sequence). Trimming took 0 bases from V and 0 from J, leaving 10 bases between them. The DNA of the CDR3 is TGTGCCAGCAGCTTGGATTCGGGGCTCTCTGGAAACACCATATATTTT. Translated, it gives CASSLDSGLSGNTIYF.

This clonotype was seen more than once but under ten times. This sequence joins TRBV6-5 and TRBJ1-1; unclear D gene. Trimming took 2 bases from V and 1 from J, leaving 5 bases between them. This CDR3 region has 13 residues. Germline V gives CDR1 MNHEY, CDR2 SVGAGI. CDR3 nucleotide sequence: TGTGCCAGCAGTTACGACGGGAACACTGAAGCTTTCTTT. This translates into CASSYDGNTEAFF.

This clonotype was recorded at least ten times. This chain joins TRBV6-5 and TRBJ2-1; 7 bases match TRBD1. CDR1 and CDR2 from the germline V gene are MNHEY and SVGAGI. Losses at the gene ends were 2 bases for V and 10 bases for J; bases not matched to a gene: 8. The CDR3 loop spans 14 amino acids. CDR3 residues: CASSYGDRVYEQFF. Written as DNA, the CDR3 is TGTGCCAGCAGTTACGGAGACAGGGTTTACGAGCAGTTCTTC.

This chain links TRBV27 with TRBJ2-7, with 8 nucleotides matching TRBD1. J lost 1 base, V lost 3 bases, and 2 bases had no gene match. Germline V gives CDR1 MNHEY, CDR2 SMNVEV (reference sequence). This CDR3 is built from 14 residues. CDR3: CASSFRTGSYEQYF. CDR3 sequence (DNA): TGTGCCAGCAGTTTCCGGACAGGGTCCTACGAGCAGTACTTC.

There are many counts of this clonotype. The rearrangement links TRBV20-1 to TRBJ2-3; the D is unclear. V was clipped by 3 bases and J by 2 bases, with 15 bases between them. CDR3 size: 15 residues. CDR1 and CDR2 (germline): DFQATT, SNEGSKA (reference sequence). In DNA form, the CDR3 reads TGCAGTGCTAGTCCCCCTACAGTGATCACAGATACGCAGTATTTT. Its translation: CSASPPTVITDTQYF.

This clonotype has a count of ten or more. The rearrangement uses TRBV29-1 and TRBJ2-1; no reliable D call. The CDR3 loop spans 15 amino acids. The V end lost 7 bases, the J end lost 0 bases, and 16 bases lay between the germline ends. Germline V gene lookup returns CDR1 SQVTM and CDR2 ANQGSEA. CDR3 protein: CSGAGSPLSYNEQFF. For the CDR3, the DNA is TGCAGCGGGGCAGGTAGCCCACTCTCCTACAATGAGCAGTTCTTC.